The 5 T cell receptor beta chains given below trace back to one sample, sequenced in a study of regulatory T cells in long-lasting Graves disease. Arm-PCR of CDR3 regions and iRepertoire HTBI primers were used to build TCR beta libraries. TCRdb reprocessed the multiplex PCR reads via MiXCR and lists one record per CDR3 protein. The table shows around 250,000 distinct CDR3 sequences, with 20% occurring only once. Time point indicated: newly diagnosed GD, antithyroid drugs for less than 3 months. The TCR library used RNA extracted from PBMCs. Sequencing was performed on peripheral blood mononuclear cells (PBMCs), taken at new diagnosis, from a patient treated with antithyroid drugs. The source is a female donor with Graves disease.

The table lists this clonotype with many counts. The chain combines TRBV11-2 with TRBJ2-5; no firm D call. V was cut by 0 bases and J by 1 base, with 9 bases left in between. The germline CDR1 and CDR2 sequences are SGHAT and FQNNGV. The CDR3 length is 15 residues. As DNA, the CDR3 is TGTGCCAGCAGCTTAGATAAGGCAGCCCAAGAGACCCAGTACTTC. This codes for CASSLDKAAQETQYF.

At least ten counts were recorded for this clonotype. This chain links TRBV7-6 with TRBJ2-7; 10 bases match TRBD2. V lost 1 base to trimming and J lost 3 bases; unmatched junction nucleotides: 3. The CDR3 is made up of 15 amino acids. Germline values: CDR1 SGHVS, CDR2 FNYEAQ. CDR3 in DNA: TGTGCCAGCAGCTTAGGGACTAGCGGAGTCTACGAGCAGTACTTC. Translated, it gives CASSLGTSGVYEQYF. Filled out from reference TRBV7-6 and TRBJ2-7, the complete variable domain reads GAGVSQSPRYKVTKRGQDVALRCDPISGHVSLYWYRQALGQGPEFLTYFNYEAQQDKSGLPNDRFSAERPEGSISTLTIQRTEQRDSAMYRCASSLGTSGVYEQYFGPGTRLTVT.

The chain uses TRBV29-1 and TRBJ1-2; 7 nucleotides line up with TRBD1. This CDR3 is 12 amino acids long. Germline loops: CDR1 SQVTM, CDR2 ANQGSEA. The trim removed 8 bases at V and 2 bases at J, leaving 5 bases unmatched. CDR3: CSTQGVNYGYTF. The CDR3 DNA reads TGCAGCACCCAGGGGGTGAACTATGGCTACACCTTC.

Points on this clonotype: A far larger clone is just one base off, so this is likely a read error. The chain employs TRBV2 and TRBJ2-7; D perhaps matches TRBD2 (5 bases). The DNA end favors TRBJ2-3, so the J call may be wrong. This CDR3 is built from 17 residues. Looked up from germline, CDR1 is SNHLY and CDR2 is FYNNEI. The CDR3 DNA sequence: TGTGCCTGCAGTCAAACACCGGGGATAGGGAGATCAGATACGCAGTATTTT. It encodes CACSQTPGIGRSDTQYF.

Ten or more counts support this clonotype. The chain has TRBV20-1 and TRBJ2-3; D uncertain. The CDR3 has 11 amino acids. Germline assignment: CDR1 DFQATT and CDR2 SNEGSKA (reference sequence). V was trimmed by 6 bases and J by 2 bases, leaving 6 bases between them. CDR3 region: CSAGVTDTQYF. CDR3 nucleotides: TGCAGTGCAGGAGTCACAGATACGCAGTATTTT.